Each of the 18 T cell receptor beta chains below was sequenced from the same sample in a study of cytomegalovirus exposure and HLA in healthy donors. Repertoires were generated with immunoSEQ multiplex PCR, while TCRdb's copy carries only in-frame clones and drops some. The sample has about 130,000 clones; roughly 90% are singletons. Source material: PBMCs. The receptors here all came from a woman aged 18 to 35 in good health and CMV-seronegative.

The genes are TRBV14 and TRBJ2-2; D is unresolved. V was pared by 5 bases and J by 7 bases, with 14 bases between. In germline, CDR1 is SGHDN, CDR2 FVKESK. The CDR3 runs 14 residues. The CDR3 protein is CASSSRWSLGELFF. The CDR3 DNA reads as TGTGCCAGCAGCTCTCGGTGGTCTCTCGGGGAGCTGTTTTTT. Full variable domain (outside the CDR3, taken from reference TRBV14 and TRBJ2-2): EAGVTQFPSHSVIEKGQTVTLRCDPISGHDNLYWYRRVMGKEIKFLLHFVKESKQDESGMPNNRFLAERTGGTYSTLKVQPAELEDSGVYFCASSSRWSLGELFFGEGSRLTVL.

This chain joins TRBV2 and TRBJ1-2; 8 bases are a match to TRBD1. The germline CDR1 and CDR2 sequences are SNHLY and FYNNEI. Unmatched junction bases numbered 9, after V lost 8 bases and J lost 1 base. The CDR3 extends over 15 amino acids. CDR3 protein: CASVQGASSNYGYTF. The DNA of the CDR3 is TGTGCCAGCGTTCAGGGGGCTAGTAGTAACTATGGCTACACCTTC.

The rearrangement joins TRBV1 to TRBJ2-1; the table's D call TRBD2 went unverified against the DNA. TRBV1 has pseudogene status. CDR3 length: 16 residues. The CDR3 DNA is TGCACCAGCAGCCCATACCCCCCGCGGGAGTCGAGTGAGCAGTTCTTC. Protein sequence: CTSSPYPPRESSEQFF.

The chain joins TRBV5-6 to TRBJ2-5; D unresolved. Germline values: CDR1 SGHDT, CDR2 YYEEEE. With 2 bases removed from V and 0 bases from J, the gap between germline ends came to 14 bases. There are 16 residues in the CDR3. CDR3 in amino acids: CASSFAAAPYQETQYF. CDR3 in DNA: TGTGCCAGCAGCTTTGCGGCAGCGCCGTACCAAGAGACCCAGTACTTC.

The chain recombines TRBV30 with TRBJ1-2; D remains unclear. Germline CDR1 GTSNPN, CDR2 SVGIG (reference sequence). Trimming removed 0 bases from V and 9 bases from J, with 14 bases in between. This CDR3 is built from 13 residues. This CDR3 is CAWSVPYQRRYTF. DNA of the CDR3: TGTGCCTGGAGTGTACCGTATCAGCGGCGCTACACCTTC.

The chain has TRBV7-9 and TRBJ2-1; the match to TRBD2 covers 9 bases. This CDR3 is built from 17 residues. Trimming took 3 bases from V and 10 from J; bases not matched to a gene: 16. Germline values: CDR1 SEHNR, CDR2 FQNEAQ (reference sequence). The chain's CDR3 is CASSFDMRLAALWEQFF. The CDR3 region has the DNA TGTGCCAGCAGCTTTGATATGCGACTAGCGGCGCTCTGGGAGCAGTTCTTC.

The chain carries TRBV9 and TRBJ1-1; a possible D gene is TRBD1 (6 bases). The ends were cut back, 10 bases at V and 4 bases at J, with 17 bases in the middle. CDR3 length: 13 residues. CDR1 SGDLS and CDR2 YYNGEE come from the germline V gene. The CDR3: CASRAGVPTEAFF. DNA for the CDR3: TGTGCCTCCCGGGCAGGGGTCCCCACTGAAGCTTTCTTT.

The V and J genes are TRBV6-1 and TRBJ2-3; 13 bases fit TRBD2. CDR3 length equals 18 residues. The germline V gene encodes CDR1 MNHNS and CDR2 SASEGT. The trim removed 0 bases at V and 5 bases at J, leaving 8 bases unmatched. The CDR3 loop is CASSEALLAGGPGDTQYF. As DNA, the CDR3 is TGTGCCAGCAGTGAAGCGCTACTAGCGGGAGGGCCAGGAGATACGCAGTATTTT.

This clone was picked up one time. V is TRBV7-2 and J is TRBJ2-2; TRBD2 is a possible D gene (6 bases). With 5 bases removed from V and 6 bases from J, the gap between germline ends came to 13 bases. The germline CDR1 and CDR2 sequences are SGHTA and FQGNSA. This CDR3 region has 14 residues. Here the CDR3 DNA reads TGTGCCAGCAGCCCCGGACTAATCCCCGGGGAGCTGTTTTTT. Translating gives CASSPGLIPGELFF.

This sequence joins TRBV19 and TRBJ1-1; 10 bases align to TRBD1. Germline assignment: CDR1 LNHDA and CDR2 SQIVND (reference sequence). V lost 8 bases to trimming and J lost 9 bases; unmatched junction nucleotides: 12. The CDR3 sequence is 14 residues long. The CDR3, as DNA: TGTGCCAGTCACAACTTAGACAGGGGGCGCAAAGCTTTCTTT. Its protein product is CASHNLDRGRKAFF.

This clone was seen only a few times. The chain uses TRBV10-3 and TRBJ2-1; 14 bases align to TRBD2. The V segment lost 6 bases and the J segment 6 bases; nucleotides outside the gene matches: 16. This CDR3 spans 19 amino acids. Germline lookup yields CDR1 ENHRY and CDR2 SYGVKD. CDR3 sequence: CAIRGAGTSGRMRGNEQFF. In nucleotides, the CDR3 is TGTGCCATCAGAGGAGCCGGGACTAGCGGGAGAATGAGGGGCAATGAGCAGTTCTTC.

CDR3 nucleotides: TGCGCCAGCAGCTTGGCTGGAACGGGAGGAGAATACGAGCAGTACTTC. The encoded protein is CASSLAGTGGEYEQYF. The V and J genes are TRBV5-1 and TRBJ2-7, with 7 bases identical to TRBD2. Germline lookup yields CDR1 SGHRS and CDR2 YFSETQ. Trimming at V came to 0 bases and at J to 4 bases, leaving 10 bases not matched to a gene. The CDR3 covers 16 residues.

The V call is TRBV6-1, the J call TRBJ2-1; tentatively, D is TRBD2 (5 bases). Between the trimmed V and J ends, which lost 10 bases and 7 bases, there was a span of 14 bases. In germline, CDR1 is MNHNS, CDR2 SASEGT. CDR3 size: 12 residues. The CDR3 bases are TGTGCCACTGAGCGGAGAGCAAATGAGCAGTTCTTC. Translation gives CATERRANEQFF.

The chain employs TRBV14 and TRBJ1-2; no clear D. There are 16 residues in the CDR3. V dropped 4 bases and J dropped 2 bases, with 17 bases sitting between them. The germline V gene encodes CDR1 SGHDN and CDR2 FVKESK. CDR3 sequence reads: CASSPYTLGGNYGYTF. The CDR3, as DNA: TGTGCCAGCAGCCCCTACACTCTCGGAGGGAACTATGGCTACACCTTC.

Written as DNA, the CDR3 is TGTGCCAGCAGCTTCGGGGGAGGCACCTACAATGAGCAGTTCTTC. It is translated as CASSFGGGTYNEQFF. This chain joins TRBV7-3 and TRBJ2-1; D is perhaps TRBD2 (6 bases). CDR1 is SGHTA and CDR2 is FQGTGA in the germline V gene. V was shortened by 3 bases and J by 2 bases, with 11 bases between the two germline ends. The CDR3 covers 15 residues.

This chain joins TRBV6-1 and TRBJ2-7, with 8 nucleotides matching TRBD2. The V and J ends lost 7 bases and 6 bases, in that order; junction bases with no gene match: 8. The CDR3 loop spans 13 amino acids. Germline V lookup: CDR1 MNHNS, CDR2 SASEGT. CDR3 nucleotides: TGTGCCAGCACCATAGCCGGGGGGGGCGAGCAGTACTTC. Protein sequence: CASTIAGGGEQYF.

The gene calls are TRBV28 and TRBJ1-3; 12 bases are shared with TRBD1. Germline trimming cut 1 base from V and 7 bases from J; bases unmatched to any gene: 5. In germline, CDR1 is MDHEN, CDR2 SYDVKM. The CDR3 has 16 amino acids. Here the CDR3 DNA reads TGTGCCAGCAGTTTATTGGGACAGGGGGCTTTTAACACCATATATTTT. Translating gives CASSLLGQGAFNTIYF. Based on the CDR3 plus reference TRBV28 and TRBJ1-3, the full variable domain is DVKVTQSSRYLVKRTGEKVFLECVQDMDHENMFWYRQDPGLGLRLIYFSYDVKMKEKGDIPEGYSVSREKKERFSLILESASTNQTSMYLCASSLLGQGAFNTIYFGEGSWLTVV.

The chain combines TRBV28 with TRBJ1-1; D is possibly TRBD1 (5 bases). Trimming took 7 bases from V and 4 from J, leaving 19 bases between them. CDR3 length: 15 amino acids. Germline V CDR1 and CDR2: MDHEN, SYDVKM. The CDR3 bases are TGTGCCAGCACCACCCATGGGAGGGGCGGCACTGAAGCTTTCTTT. As protein: CASTTHGRGGTEAFF.